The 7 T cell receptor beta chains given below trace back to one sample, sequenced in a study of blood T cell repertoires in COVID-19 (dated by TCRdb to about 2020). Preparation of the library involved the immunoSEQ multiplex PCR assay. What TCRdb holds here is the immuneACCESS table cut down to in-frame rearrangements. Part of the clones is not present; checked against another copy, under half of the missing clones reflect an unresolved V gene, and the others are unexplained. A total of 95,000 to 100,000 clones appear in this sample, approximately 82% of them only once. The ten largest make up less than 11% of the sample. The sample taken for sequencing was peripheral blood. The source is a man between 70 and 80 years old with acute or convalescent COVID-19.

The CDR3 spells CASSFRGVAYNSPLHF. DNA of the CDR3: TGTGCCAGCAGCTTTCGGGGGGTTGCCTATAATTCACCCCTCCACTTT. This rearrangement joins TRBV12-1 to TRBJ1-6. TRBV12-1 corresponds to a pseudogene. The CDR3 covers 16 residues.

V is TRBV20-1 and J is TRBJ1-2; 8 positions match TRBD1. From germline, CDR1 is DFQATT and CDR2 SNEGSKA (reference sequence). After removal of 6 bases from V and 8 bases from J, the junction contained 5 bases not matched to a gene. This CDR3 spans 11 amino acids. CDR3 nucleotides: TGCAGTGCCACAGGGGGGACGGGCTACACCTTC. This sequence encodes CSATGGTGYTF.

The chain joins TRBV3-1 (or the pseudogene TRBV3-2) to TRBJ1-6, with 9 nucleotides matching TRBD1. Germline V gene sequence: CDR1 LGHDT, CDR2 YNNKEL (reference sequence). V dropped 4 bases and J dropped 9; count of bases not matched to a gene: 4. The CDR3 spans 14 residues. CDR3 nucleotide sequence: TGTGCCAGCAGCCGAGGACAGGGGCTTTCACCCCTCCACTTT. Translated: CASSRGQGLSPLHF.

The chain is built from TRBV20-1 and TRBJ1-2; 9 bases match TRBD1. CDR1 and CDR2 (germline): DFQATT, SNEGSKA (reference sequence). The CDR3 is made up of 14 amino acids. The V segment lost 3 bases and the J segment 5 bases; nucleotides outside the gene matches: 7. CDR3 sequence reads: CSASPGQGSYGYTF. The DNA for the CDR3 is TGCAGTGCTAGTCCGGGACAGGGTAGTTATGGCTACACCTTC.

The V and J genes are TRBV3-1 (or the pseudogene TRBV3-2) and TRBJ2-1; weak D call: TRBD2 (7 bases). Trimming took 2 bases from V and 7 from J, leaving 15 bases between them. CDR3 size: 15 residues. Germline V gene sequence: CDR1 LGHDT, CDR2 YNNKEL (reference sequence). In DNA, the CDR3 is TGTGCCAGCAGCCAATTCCGGGGGGCCCTAAATGAGCAGTTCTTC. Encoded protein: CASSQFRGALNEQFF.

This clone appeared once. CDR3 nucleotides: TGTGCCACCAGTCCTACAGGGGTTCAGCCCCAGCATTTT. Protein sequence: CATSPTGVQPQHF. The chain is built from TRBV24-1 and TRBJ1-5; 7 nucleotides match TRBD1. This CDR3 spans 13 amino acids. Germline trimming cut 6 bases from V and 6 bases from J; bases unmatched to any gene: 4. Germline values: CDR1 KGHDR, CDR2 SFDVKD.

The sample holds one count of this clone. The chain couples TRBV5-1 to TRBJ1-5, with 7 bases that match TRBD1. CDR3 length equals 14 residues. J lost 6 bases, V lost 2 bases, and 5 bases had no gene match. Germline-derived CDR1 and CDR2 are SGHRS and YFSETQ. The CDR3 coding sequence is TGCGCCAGCAGCTTTGAGGGGGCGGGTCAGCCCCAGCATTTT. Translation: CASSFEGAGQPQHF.